This paragraph reports one TCR beta chain. Original processing notes: Using reference gene primer amplification, nucleated cell counts were estimated. The repertoire was sequenced with immunoSEQ multiplex PCR; TCRdb's copy has only in-frame clones and lacks some. The V and J calls and clone size are taken from that table; D and trimming were inferred from the DNA. The profile shows 250,000 to 350,000 clones, around 81% of them singletons. The data originate from a study of blood T cell repertoires in COVID-19. About the research overall: T cells, B-cell-depleted T cells, or PBMCs provided the cDNA or gDNA that served as material.

V dropped 6 bases and J dropped 8 bases, with 16 bases sitting between them. Germline assignment: CDR1 MDHEN and CDR2 SYDVKM. The CDR3 is 13 residues long. The receptor comes from a woman aged 45-65 years with active or convalescent COVID-19. Source material: peripheral blood. V gene TRBV28 combines with J gene TRBJ1-2, with TRBD1 as a possible D gene (5 bases). The CDR3 loop reads CASRAGRGKGYTF. CDR3 sequence (DNA): TGTGCCAGCAGGGCGGGGAGGGGCAAAGGCTACACCTTC.